The rows below give T cell receptor beta chains drawn from one sample of a study of type 1 and type 2 diabetes patients. One entry per CDR3 protein, called by TCRdb with MiXCR from the multiplex PCR reads. The sample contains more than 250,000 distinct CDR3 sequences, around 47% of which appear only once. Sample: peripheral blood mononuclear cells (PBMCs). The receptors were sampled from a man aged 18 to 30 with type 2 diabetes. Each CDR3 is given with its conserved first and last residue.

CDR3 length	V gene	CDR3 protein
15	TRBV7-2	CASSSPWGGGGELFF
12	TRBV2	CASRAFSQPQHF
15	TRBV12-5	CASGFLTGMVTEAFF
16	TRBV2	CASSSNGRARGETQYF
15	TRBV15	CATSRGAGSPGELFF
12	TRBV19	CASSNTDYGYTF
12	TRBV30	CAWRRESGELFF
14	TRBV7-6	CASSLDPGLPEQYF
13	TRBV25-1	CASRTANTDTQYF
16	TRBV7-3	CASSSLTGVGIGELFF
13	TRBV20-1	CSARDPGVRGYTF
11	TRBV2	CASSVVETQYF
11	TRBV5-1	CASSSEGQGFF
14	TRBV7-2	CASSSDRASLEQYF
12	TRBV2	CATLGQGYEQYF
16	TRBV2	CASSEGGRRVDQPQHF
13	TRBV7-9	CASSPFDRAEQYF
14	TRBV5-1	CASSWTVGDTEAFF
17	TRBV6-1	CASSEGDGQVTNYGYTF
12	TRBV20-1	CSAQAVQETQYF
15	TRBV9	CASSVVAGRPYGYTF
14	TRBV19	CASRPGQGNEKLFF
13	TRBV12-5	CASSQGWNQPQHF
15	TRBV7-8	CASSLALSGGYEQYF
11	TRBV27	CASSTGGTQYF
16	TRBV13	CASSLWTSGRINEQFF
13	TRBV6-6	CASSTLDRVGQYF
14	TRBV28	CASTETGRFYEQYF
14	TRBV10-3	CAISESGVDYGYTF
13	TRBV27	CASSRLTGDTQYF
17	TRBV19	CASSDLPREGQGGVAFF
13	TRBV20-1	CSALRTPDEKLFF
16	TRBV7-3	CASRSTSVDGHTEAFF
11	TRBV7-2	CASSFQYGYTF
14	TRBV19	CASSLGTGSDEQYF
15	TRBV28	CASSRVVGPSYEQYF
13	TRBV5-1	CASSNAPGNEQYF
15	TRBV7-8	CASSLWTSGGETQYF
13	TRBV27	CANDRGSNTEAFF
15	TRBV5-1	CASSLPTGPHYEQYF